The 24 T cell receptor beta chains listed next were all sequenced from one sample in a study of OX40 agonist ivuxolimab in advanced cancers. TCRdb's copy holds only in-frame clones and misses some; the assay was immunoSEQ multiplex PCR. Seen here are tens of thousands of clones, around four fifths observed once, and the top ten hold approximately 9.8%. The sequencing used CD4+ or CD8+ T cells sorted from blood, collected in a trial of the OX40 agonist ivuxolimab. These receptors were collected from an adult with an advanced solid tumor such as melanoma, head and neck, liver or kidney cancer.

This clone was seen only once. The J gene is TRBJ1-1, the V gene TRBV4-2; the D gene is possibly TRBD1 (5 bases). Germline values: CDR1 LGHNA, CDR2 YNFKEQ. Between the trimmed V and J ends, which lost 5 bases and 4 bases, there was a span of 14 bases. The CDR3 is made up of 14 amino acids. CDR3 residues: CASSTTARGTEAFF. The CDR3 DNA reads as TGTGCCAGCAGCACGACAGCGCGGGGCACTGAAGCTTTCTTT.

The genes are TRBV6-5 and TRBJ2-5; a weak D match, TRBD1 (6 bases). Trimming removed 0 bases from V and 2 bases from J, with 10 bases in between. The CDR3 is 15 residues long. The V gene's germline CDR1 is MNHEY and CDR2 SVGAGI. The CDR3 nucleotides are TGTGCCAGCAGTTACTCATGGGGGCTTCAAGAGACCCAGTACTTC. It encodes CASSYSWGLQETQYF.

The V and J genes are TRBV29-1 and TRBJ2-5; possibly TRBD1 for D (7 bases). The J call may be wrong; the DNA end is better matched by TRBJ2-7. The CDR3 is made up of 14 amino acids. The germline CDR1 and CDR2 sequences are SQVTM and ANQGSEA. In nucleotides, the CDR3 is TGCAGCGTTGACCTCGGACAGGAGGGAGACGAGCAGTACTTC. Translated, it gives CSVDLGQEGDEQYF.

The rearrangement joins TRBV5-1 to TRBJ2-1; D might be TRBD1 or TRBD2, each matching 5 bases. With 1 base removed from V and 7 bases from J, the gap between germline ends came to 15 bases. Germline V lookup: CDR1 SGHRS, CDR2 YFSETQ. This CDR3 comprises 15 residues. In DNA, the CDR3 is TGCGCCAGCAGCTTGAGGTGGGGGAAAAATAATGAGCAGTTCTTC. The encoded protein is CASSLRWGKNNEQFF.

The CDR3 reads CASSLGGPGPYNEQFF. CDR3 in DNA: TGTGCCAGCAGCTTAGGGGGACCGGGACCCTACAATGAGCAGTTCTTC. The chain is built from TRBV7-8 and TRBJ2-1; D possibly uses TRBD1 or TRBD2 (5 bases each). Trimming took 1 base from V and 2 from J, leaving 12 bases between them. The CDR3 is 16 amino acids. Germline-derived CDR1 and CDR2 are SGHVS and FQNEAQ.

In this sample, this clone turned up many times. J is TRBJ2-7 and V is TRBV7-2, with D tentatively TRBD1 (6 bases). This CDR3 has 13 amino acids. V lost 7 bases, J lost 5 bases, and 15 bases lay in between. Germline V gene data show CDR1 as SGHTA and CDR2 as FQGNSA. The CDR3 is CASTTTGNHEQYF. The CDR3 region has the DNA TGTGCCAGCACCACCACAGGGAATCACGAGCAGTACTTC.

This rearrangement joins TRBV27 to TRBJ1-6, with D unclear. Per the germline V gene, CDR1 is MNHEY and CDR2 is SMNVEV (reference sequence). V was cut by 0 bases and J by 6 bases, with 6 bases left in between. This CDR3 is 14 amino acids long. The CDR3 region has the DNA TGTGCCAGCAGTTTATCACAGAGTAATTCACCCCTCCACTTT. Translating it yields CASSLSQSNSPLHF.

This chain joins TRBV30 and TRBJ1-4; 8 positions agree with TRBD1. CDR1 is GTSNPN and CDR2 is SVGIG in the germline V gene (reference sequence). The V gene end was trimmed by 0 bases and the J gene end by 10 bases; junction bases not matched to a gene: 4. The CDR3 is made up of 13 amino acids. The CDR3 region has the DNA TGTGCCTGGAGTGTAAGGACAGGGAGAAAACTGTTTTTT. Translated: CAWSVRTGRKLFF. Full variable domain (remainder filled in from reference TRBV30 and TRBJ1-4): SQTIHQWPATLVQPVGSPLSLECTVEGTSNPNLYWYRQAAGRGLQLLFYSVGIGQISSEVPQNLSASRPQDRQFILSSKKLLLSDSGFYLCAWSVRTGRKLFFGSGTQLSVL.

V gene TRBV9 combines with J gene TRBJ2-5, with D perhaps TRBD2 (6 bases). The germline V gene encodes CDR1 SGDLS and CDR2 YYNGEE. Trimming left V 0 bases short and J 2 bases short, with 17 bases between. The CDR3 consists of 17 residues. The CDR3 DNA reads TGTGCCAGCAGCGTAGCCCCACGAGGAGGGTGGCAAGAGACCCAGTACTTC. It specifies CASSVAPRGGWQETQYF.

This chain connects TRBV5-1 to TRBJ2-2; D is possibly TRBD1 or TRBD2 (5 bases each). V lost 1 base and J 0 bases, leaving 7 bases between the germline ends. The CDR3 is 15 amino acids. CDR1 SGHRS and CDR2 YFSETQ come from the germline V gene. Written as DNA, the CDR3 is TGCGCCAGCAGCTTGACGGGGCCGAACACCGGGGAGCTGTTTTTT. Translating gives CASSLTGPNTGELFF.

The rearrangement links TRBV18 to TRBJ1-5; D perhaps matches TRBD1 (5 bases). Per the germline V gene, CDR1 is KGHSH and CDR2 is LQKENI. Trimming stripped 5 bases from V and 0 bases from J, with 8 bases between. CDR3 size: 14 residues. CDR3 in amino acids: CASSADISNQPQHF. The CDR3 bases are TGTGCCAGCTCAGCGGACATTAGCAATCAGCCCCAGCATTTT.

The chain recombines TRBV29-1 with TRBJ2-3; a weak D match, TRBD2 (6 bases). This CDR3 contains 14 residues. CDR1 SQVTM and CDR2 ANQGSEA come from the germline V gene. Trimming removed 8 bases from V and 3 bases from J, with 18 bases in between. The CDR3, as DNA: TGCAGCTCCGATGACGGGGGTTGGACAGATACGCAGTATTTT. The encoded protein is CSSDDGGWTDTQYF.

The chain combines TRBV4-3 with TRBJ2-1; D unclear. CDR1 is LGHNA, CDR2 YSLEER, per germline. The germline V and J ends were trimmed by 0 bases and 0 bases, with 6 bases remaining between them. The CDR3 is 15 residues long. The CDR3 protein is CASSQEGFSYNEQFF. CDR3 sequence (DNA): TGCGCCAGCAGCCAAGAAGGCTTCTCCTACAATGAGCAGTTCTTC.

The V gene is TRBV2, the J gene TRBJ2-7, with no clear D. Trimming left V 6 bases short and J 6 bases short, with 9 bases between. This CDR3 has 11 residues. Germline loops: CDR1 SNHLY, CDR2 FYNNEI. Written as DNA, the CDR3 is TGTGCCAGCAGCTCCATTGTCGAGCAGTACTTC. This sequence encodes CASSSIVEQYF.

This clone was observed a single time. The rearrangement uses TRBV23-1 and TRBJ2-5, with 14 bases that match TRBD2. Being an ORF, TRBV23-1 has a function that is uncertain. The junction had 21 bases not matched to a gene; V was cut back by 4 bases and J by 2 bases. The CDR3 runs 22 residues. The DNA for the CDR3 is TGCGCCAGCAGTCTCGCCGGGACTAGCGGGAGAAGAGGGTGCAGGAAACAAGAGACCCAGTACTTC. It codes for CASSLAGTSGRRGCRKQETQYF.

The chain's CDR3 is CASSIVSGQGRNQPQHF. The CDR3 region has the DNA TGTGCCAGTAGTATAGTATCGGGACAGGGCCGCAATCAGCCCCAGCATTTT. This chain links TRBV19 with TRBJ1-5; TRBD1 agrees at 9 bases. The germline gives CDR1 LNHDA, CDR2 SQIVND (reference sequence). V dropped 1 base and J dropped 2; count of bases not matched to a gene: 6. The length of the CDR3 is 17 residues.

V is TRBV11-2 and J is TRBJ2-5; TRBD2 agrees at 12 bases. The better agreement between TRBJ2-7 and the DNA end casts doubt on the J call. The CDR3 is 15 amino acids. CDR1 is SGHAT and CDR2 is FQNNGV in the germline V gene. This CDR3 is CASSPRLAGAYEQYF. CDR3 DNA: TGTGCCAGCAGCCCACGACTAGCGGGGGCCTACGAGCAGTACTTC.

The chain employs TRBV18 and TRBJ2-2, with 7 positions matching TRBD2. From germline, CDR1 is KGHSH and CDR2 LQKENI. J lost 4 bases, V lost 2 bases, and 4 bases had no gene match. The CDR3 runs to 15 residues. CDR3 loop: CASSPGLVGTGELFF. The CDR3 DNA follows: TGTGCCAGCTCACCAGGACTAGTGGGCACCGGGGAGCTGTTTTTT. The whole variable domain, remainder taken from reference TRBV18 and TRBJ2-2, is NAGVMQNPRHLVRRRGQEARLRCSPMKGHSHVYWYRQLPEEGLKFMVYLQKENIIDESGMPKERFSAEFPKEGPSILRIQQVVRGDSAAYFCASSPGLVGTGELFFGEGSRLTVL.

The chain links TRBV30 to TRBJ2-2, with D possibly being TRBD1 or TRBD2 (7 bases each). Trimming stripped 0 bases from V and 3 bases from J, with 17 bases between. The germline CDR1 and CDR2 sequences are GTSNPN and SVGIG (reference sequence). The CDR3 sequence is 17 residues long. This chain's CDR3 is CAWSVRPGGVYTGELFF. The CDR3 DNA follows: TGTGCCTGGAGTGTACGGCCAGGGGGGGTCTACACCGGGGAGCTGTTTTTT.

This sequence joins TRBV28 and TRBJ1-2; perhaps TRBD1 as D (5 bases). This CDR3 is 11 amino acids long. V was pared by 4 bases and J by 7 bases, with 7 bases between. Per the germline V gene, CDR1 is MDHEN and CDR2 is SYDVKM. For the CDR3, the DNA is TGTGCCAGCAGTTGGGGCTCTGGCTACACCTTC. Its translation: CASSWGSGYTF.

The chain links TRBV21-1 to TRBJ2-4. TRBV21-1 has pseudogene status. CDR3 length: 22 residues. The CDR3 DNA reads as TGTGCCAGCAGCAAAGGAGTTACTCTCCGGGCCCCGGCGAACTTAGCCAAAAACATTCAGTACTTC. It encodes CASSKGVTLRAPANLAKNIQYF.

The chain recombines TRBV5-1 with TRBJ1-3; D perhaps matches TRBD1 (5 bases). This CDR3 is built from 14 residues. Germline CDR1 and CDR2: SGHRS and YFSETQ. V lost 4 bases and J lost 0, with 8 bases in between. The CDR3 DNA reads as TGCGCCAGCAGCGCGACAGTCTCTGGAAACACCATATATTTT. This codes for CASSATVSGNTIYF. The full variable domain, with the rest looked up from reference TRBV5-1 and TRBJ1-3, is KAGVTQTPRYLIKTRGQQVTLSCSPISGHRSVSWYQQTPGQGLQFLFEYFSETQRNKGNFPGRFSGRQFSNSRSEMNVSTLELGDSALYLCASSATVSGNTIYFGEGSWLTVV.

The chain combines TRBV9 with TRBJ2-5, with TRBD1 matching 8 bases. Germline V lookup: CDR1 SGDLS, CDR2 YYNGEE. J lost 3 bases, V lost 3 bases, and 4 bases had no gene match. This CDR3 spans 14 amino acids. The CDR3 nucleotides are TGTGCCAGCAGCGCTACAGGGGGAAAAGAGACCCAGTACTTC. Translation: CASSATGGKETQYF.

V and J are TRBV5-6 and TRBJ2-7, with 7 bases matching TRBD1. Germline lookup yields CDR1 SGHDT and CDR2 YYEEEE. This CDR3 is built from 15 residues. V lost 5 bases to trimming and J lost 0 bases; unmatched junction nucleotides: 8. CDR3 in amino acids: CASRLTGLSSYEQYF. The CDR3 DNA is TGTGCCAGCAGATTGACAGGGCTGAGCTCCTACGAGCAGTACTTC.